One sample yielded the 15 T cell receptor beta chains listed below, sequenced in a study of T cell repertoires in cytomegalovirus infection. Their recognized antigens are unknown. TCRdb called the reads again in MiXCR, with one record for every CDR3 protein. The sample holds fewer than 1,000,000 distinct CDR3 sequences, approximately 33% seen once. Sequenced material: cultured CD8+ T cells from PBMCs, taken from culture after CMV antigen stimulation. The origin of the receptors is a human donor in good health (CMV status not recorded). Some clones in this sample may be carry-over from other donors' samples.

This clonotype showed up just a few times. This sequence joins TRBV7-9 and TRBJ2-4, with D unclear. Trimming took 1 base from V and 0 from J, leaving 4 bases between them. The CDR3 is 14 residues long. Germline V lookup: CDR1 SEHNR, CDR2 FQNEAQ (reference sequence). The CDR3 is CASSLDIAKNIQYF. DNA for the CDR3: TGTGCCAGCAGCTTAGACATAGCCAAAAACATTCAGTACTTC.

This clonotype was counted between two and nine times. This chain uses TRBV3-1 with TRBJ1-2; D might be TRBD1 (5 bases). The CDR3 has 15 amino acids. Germline CDR1 and CDR2: LGHDT and YNNKEL (reference sequence). V shed 0 bases and J shed 4 bases, with 12 bases lying between them. CDR3 DNA: TGTGCCAGCAGCCAAGAGGGACGGAGGATCTATGGCTACACCTTC. This encodes CASSQEGRRIYGYTF.

This clonotype appeared a few times. The chain couples TRBV28 to TRBJ2-3, with D uncertain. Germline CDR1 MDHEN, CDR2 SYDVKM. This CDR3 is 16 amino acids long. V was pared by 3 bases and J by 0 bases, with 13 bases between. CDR3 in DNA: TGTGCCAGCAGTTTCTTTCTAGGACCTAGCACAGATACGCAGTATTTT. Translated, it gives CASSFFLGPSTDTQYF.

The rearrangement joins TRBV19 to TRBJ1-2; 8 positions match TRBD1. CDR1 is LNHDA, CDR2 SQIVND, per germline (reference sequence). Germline trimming cut 4 bases from V and 4 bases from J; bases unmatched to any gene: 17. This CDR3 has 18 amino acids. The CDR3 loop reads CASSNGQGTGVGSYGYTF. CDR3 nucleotide sequence: TGTGCCAGTAGTAACGGACAGGGAACTGGGGTAGGATCCTATGGCTACACCTTC.

Many counts were recorded for this clonotype. The chain joins TRBV28 to TRBJ2-1; the D gene is possibly TRBD1 (6 bases). Trimming cost V 7 bases and J 4 bases, with 17 bases left between them. The CDR3 runs 15 residues. CDR1 is MDHEN, CDR2 SYDVKM, per germline. This CDR3 is CASTLQQGNYNEQFF. The CDR3 DNA is TGTGCCAGCACCCTCCAGCAGGGGAATTACAATGAGCAGTTCTTC.

V is TRBV6-1 and J is TRBJ2-2; a possible D gene is TRBD1 (5 bases). The germline V gene has CDR1 MNHNS and CDR2 SASEGT. The CDR3 runs 15 residues. Trimming took off 1 base at V and 1 base at J, with 7 bases between the two ends. This CDR3 is CASSEEQGNTGELFF. The CDR3 DNA follows: TGTGCCAGCAGTGAAGAGCAGGGGAACACCGGGGAGCTGTTTTTT.

This clonotype was detected only a few times. The chain employs TRBV6-6 and TRBJ2-2, with a weak D call TRBD1 (6 bases). V gave up 6 bases and J gave up 3 bases, with 11 bases separating them. Germline V gene sequence: CDR1 MNHNY, CDR2 SVGAGI (reference sequence). The CDR3 is 14 residues long. The CDR3 sequence: CASSRDIDTGELFF. CDR3 bases: TGTGCCAGCAGCCGGGACATAGACACCGGGGAGCTGTTTTTT.

The sample holds many counts of this clonotype. The chain links TRBV28 to TRBJ2-2, with D unresolved. The germline gives CDR1 MDHEN, CDR2 SYDVKM. The CDR3 has 14 amino acids. The V and J ends lost 6 bases and 4 bases respectively, with 12 bases between them. The CDR3 loop reads CASSPSIPTGELFF. In DNA form, the CDR3 reads TGTGCCAGCAGCCCCAGCATTCCCACCGGGGAGCTGTTTTTT.

This clonotype has more than one count but fewer than ten. In DNA, the CDR3 is TGTGCCAGCAGTGAGCCTGACAAGAACACTGAAGCTTTCTTT. As protein: CASSEPDKNTEAFF. This chain links TRBV6-1 with TRBJ1-1; unclear D gene. The CDR3 has 14 amino acids. Germline assignment: CDR1 MNHNS and CDR2 SASEGT. The ends were cut back, 3 bases at V and 1 base at J, with 9 bases in the middle.

The chain links TRBV29-1 to TRBJ2-1; D might be TRBD1 (6 bases). Germline values: CDR1 SQVTM, CDR2 ANQGSEA. This CDR3 has 15 residues. V shed 1 base and J shed 4 bases, with 14 bases lying between them. CDR3 in amino acids: CSVEGGEGEYNEQFF. Written as DNA, the CDR3 is TGCAGCGTTGAAGGGGGAGAGGGGGAATACAATGAGCAGTTCTTC.

This clonotype showed up many times. The chain employs TRBV12-3 or TRBV12-4 and TRBJ2-3; D uncertain. CDR3 length: 16 amino acids. Trimming shortened V by 6 bases and J by 0 bases, and 16 bases separated the two germline ends. The DNA for the CDR3 is TGTGCCAGCAGCTTCCAACCGGCCCTTAGCACAGATACGCAGTATTTT. Translation: CASSFQPALSTDTQYF.

V gene TRBV5-5 combines with J gene TRBJ2-1, with no clear D. Germline values: CDR1 SGHKS, CDR2 YYEKEE (reference sequence). The CDR3 is 16 residues long. The V gene lost 6 bases and the J gene lost 6 bases, with 22 bases spanning the gap. The CDR3 here is CASTSLYFDGSNEQFF. CDR3 DNA sequence: TGTGCCAGCACCTCATTATACTTTGACGGTTCCAATGAGCAGTTCTTC.

This clonotype was detected ten times or more. V usage is TRBV12-3 or TRBV12-4 and J usage is TRBJ2-5, with D possibly being TRBD2 (6 bases). V shed 5 bases and J shed 1 base, with 14 bases lying between them. This CDR3 has 15 amino acids. The CDR3 bases are TGTGCCAGCAGTCCCCCGCCCGGGAGCCAAGAGACCCAGTACTTC. Translated, it gives CASSPPPGSQETQYF.

This clonotype was seen ten or more times. The V and J genes are TRBV7-8 and TRBJ2-1; possible D gene TRBD1, 6 bases. This CDR3 is built from 14 residues. CDR1 is SGHVS, CDR2 FQNEAQ, per germline. Trimming stripped 5 bases from V and 5 bases from J, with 13 bases between. The CDR3 loop reads CASSEMDSNNEQFF. The CDR3 region has the DNA TGTGCCAGCAGCGAGATGGACAGTAACAATGAGCAGTTCTTC. The variable domain in full, with the rest retrieved from reference TRBV7-8 and TRBJ2-1, is GAGVSQSPRYKVAKRGQDVALRCDPISGHVSLFWYQQALGQGPEFLTYFQNEAQLDKSGLPSDRFFAERPEGSVSTLKIQRTQQEDSAVYLCASSEMDSNNEQFFGPGTRLTVL.

Notes on this clonotype: One end of the junction fails to match germline, which may point to a read error. The V and J genes are TRBV11-2 and TRBJ2-3; D is unresolved. This CDR3 contains 18 residues. Germline lookup yields CDR1 SGHAT and CDR2 FQNNGV. The CDR3 DNA sequence: TGTGCCAGCAGCATAGAGGCGCACACCTCCTTATACACAGATACGCAGTATTTT. It yields the protein CASSIEAHTSLYTDTQYF.